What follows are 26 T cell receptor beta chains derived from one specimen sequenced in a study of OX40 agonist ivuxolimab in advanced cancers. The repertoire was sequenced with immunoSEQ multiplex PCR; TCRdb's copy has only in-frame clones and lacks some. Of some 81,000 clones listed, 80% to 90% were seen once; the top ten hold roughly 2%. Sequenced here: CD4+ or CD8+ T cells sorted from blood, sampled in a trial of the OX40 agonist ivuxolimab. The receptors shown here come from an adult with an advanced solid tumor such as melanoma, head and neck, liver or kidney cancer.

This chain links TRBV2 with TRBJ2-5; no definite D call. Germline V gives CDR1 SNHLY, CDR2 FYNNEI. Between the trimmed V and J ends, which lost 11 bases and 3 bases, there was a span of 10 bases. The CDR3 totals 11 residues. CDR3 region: CAGRAEETQYF. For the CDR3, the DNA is TGTGCCGGCCGGGCGGAAGAGACCCAGTACTTC.

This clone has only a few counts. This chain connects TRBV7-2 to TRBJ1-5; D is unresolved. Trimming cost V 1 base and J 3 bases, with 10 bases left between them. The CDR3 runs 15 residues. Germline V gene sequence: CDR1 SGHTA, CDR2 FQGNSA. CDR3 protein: CASSLEPSANQPQHF. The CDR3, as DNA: TGTGCCAGCAGCTTAGAACCCAGCGCCAATCAGCCCCAGCATTTT.

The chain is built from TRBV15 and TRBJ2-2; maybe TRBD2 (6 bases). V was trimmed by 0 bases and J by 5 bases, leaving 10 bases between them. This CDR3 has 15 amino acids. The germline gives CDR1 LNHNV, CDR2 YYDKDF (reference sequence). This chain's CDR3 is CATSRERGTTGELFF. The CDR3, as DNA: TGTGCCACCAGCAGAGAGCGGGGAACTACCGGGGAGCTGTTTTTT.

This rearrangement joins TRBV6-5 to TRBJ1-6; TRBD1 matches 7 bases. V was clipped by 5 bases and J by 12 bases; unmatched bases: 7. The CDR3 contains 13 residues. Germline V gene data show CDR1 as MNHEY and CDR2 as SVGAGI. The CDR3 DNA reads TGTGCCAGCAGTCCCCCAGGGGGGGGACCCCTCCACTTT. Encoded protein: CASSPPGGGPLHF.

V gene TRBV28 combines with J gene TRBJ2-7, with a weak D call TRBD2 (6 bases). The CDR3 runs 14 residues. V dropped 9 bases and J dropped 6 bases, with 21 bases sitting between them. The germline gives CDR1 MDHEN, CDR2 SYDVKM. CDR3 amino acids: CASGGALRGGEQYF. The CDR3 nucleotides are TGTGCCAGTGGAGGGGCTCTCCGGGGAGGCGAGCAGTACTTC.

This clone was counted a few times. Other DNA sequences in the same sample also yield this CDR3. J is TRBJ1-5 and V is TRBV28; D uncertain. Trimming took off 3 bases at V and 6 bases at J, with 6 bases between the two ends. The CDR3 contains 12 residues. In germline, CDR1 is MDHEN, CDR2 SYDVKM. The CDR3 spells CASSFLSQPQHF. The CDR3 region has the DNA TGTGCCAGCAGTTTCCTCAGTCAGCCCCAGCATTTT.

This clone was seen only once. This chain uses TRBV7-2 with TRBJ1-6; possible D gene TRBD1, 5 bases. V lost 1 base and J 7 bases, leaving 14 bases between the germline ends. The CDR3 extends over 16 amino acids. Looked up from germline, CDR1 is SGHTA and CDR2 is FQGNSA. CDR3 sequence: CASSLDSGTENSPLHF. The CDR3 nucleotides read TGTGCCAGCAGCTTAGACTCAGGGACCGAAAATTCACCCCTCCACTTT.

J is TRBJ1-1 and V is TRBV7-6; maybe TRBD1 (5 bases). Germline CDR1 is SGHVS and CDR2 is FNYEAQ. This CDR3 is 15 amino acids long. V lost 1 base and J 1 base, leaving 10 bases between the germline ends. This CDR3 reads CASSLGAGPNTEAFF. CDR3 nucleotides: TGTGCCAGCAGCTTAGGGGCAGGGCCGAACACTGAAGCTTTCTTT.

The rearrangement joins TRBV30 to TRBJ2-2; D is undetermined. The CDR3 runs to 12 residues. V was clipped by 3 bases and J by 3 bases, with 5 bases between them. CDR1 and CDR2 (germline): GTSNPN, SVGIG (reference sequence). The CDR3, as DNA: TGTGCCTGGAGGAGAGACACCGGGGAGCTGTTTTTT. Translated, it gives CAWRRDTGELFF.

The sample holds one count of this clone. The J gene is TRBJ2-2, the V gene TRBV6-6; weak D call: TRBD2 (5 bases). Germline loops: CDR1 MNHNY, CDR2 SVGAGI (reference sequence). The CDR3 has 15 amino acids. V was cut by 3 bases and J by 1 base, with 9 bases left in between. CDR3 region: CASSYLAGNTGELFF. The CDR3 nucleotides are TGTGCCAGCAGTTATCTGGCGGGGAACACCGGGGAGCTGTTTTTT.

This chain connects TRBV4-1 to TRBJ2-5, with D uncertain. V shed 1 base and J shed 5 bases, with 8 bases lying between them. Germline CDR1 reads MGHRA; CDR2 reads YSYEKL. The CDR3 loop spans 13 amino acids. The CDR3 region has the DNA TGCGCCAGCAGCCAAGGTCTGGCGGAGACCCAGTACTTC. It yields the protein CASSQGLAETQYF.

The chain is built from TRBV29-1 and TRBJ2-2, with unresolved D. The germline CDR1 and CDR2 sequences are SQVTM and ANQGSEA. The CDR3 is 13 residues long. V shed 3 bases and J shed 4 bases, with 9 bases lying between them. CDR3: CSVEVQVTGELFF. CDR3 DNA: TGCAGCGTTGAGGTACAAGTCACCGGGGAGCTGTTTTTT.

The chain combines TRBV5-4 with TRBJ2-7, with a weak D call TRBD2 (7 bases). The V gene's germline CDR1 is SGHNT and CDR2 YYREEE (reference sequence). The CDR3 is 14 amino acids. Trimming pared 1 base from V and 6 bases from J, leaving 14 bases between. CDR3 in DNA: TGTGCCAGCAGCTTGCCTAGCGGAGGGGGCGAGCAGTACTTC. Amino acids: CASSLPSGGGEQYF.

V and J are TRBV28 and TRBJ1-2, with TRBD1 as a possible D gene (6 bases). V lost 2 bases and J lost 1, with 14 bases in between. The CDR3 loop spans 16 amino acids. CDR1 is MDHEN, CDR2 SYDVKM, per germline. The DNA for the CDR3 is TGTGCCAGCAGTTTAACAGGGACGAAGGTTAACTATGGCTACACCTTC. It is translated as CASSLTGTKVNYGYTF.

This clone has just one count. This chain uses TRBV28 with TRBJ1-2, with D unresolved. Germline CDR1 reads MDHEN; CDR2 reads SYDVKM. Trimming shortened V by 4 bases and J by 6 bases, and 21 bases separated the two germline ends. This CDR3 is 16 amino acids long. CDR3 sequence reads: CASSSQFPGARDGYTF. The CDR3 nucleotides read TGTGCCAGCAGTTCACAATTCCCAGGCGCACGGGATGGCTACACCTTC.

This CDR3 is CAWRSGGLYEQYF. For the CDR3, the DNA is TGTGCCTGGAGATCGGGTGGGCTCTACGAGCAGTACTTC. The rearrangement uses TRBV30 and TRBJ2-7; D is ambiguous. Trimming left V 3 bases short and J 3 bases short, with 12 bases between. The length of the CDR3 is 13 residues. Germline CDR1 is GTSNPN and CDR2 is SVGIG (reference sequence).

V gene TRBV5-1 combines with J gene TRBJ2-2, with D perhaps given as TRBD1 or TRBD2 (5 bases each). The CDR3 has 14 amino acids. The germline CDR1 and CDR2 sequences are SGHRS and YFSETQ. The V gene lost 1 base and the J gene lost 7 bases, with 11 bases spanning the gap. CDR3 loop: CASSLRGVNGELFF. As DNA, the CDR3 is TGCGCCAGCAGCTTGAGAGGGGTCAACGGGGAGCTGTTTTTT.

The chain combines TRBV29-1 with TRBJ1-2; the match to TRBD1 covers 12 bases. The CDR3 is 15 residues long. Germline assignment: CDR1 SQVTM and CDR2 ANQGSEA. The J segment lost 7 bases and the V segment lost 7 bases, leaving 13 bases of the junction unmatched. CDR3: CSADQAGTGGSGYTF. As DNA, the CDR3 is TGCAGCGCTGATCAAGCCGGGACAGGGGGCTCTGGCTACACCTTC.

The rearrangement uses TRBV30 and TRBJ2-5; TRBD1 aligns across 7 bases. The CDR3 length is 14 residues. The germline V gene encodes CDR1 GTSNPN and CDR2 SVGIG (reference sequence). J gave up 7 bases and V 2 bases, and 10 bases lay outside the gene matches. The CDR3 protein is CAWSSRGYLGTQYF. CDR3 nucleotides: TGTGCCTGGAGTTCCAGGGGGTATTTAGGGACCCAGTACTTC.

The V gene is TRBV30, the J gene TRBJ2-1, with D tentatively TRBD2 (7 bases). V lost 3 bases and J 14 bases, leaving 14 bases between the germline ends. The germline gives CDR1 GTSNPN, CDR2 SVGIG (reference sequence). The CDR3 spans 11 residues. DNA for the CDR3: TGTGCCTGGAGCGCACAGGGAGGGGAGTTCTTC. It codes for CAWSAQGGEFF.

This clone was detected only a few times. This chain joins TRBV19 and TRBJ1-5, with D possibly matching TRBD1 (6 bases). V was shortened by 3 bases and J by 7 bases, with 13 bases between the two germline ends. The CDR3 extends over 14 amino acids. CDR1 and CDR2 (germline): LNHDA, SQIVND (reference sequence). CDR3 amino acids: CASSMGAPGQPQHF. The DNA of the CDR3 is TGTGCCAGTAGTATGGGGGCTCCTGGGCAGCCCCAGCATTTT.

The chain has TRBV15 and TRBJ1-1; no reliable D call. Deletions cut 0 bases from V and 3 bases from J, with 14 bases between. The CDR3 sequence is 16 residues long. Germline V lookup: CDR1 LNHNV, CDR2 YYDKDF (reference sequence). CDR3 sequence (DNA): TGTGCCACCAGCAGAGATATTTGGAGACGGGACACTGAAGCTTTCTTT. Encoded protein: CATSRDIWRRDTEAFF.

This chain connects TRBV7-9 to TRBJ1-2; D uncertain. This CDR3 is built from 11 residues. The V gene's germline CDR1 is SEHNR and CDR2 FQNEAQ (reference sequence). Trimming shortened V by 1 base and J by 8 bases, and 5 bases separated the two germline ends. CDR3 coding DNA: TGTGCCAGCAGCTTAGTTGGAGGCTACACCTTC. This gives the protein CASSLVGGYTF.

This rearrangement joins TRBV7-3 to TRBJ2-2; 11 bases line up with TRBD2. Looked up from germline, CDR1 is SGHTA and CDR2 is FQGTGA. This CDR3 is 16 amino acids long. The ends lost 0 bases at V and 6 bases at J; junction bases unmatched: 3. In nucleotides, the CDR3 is TGTGCCAGCAGCTTAACGCTAGCGGGGGGCCCCGGGGAGCTGTTTTTT. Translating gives CASSLTLAGGPGELFF.

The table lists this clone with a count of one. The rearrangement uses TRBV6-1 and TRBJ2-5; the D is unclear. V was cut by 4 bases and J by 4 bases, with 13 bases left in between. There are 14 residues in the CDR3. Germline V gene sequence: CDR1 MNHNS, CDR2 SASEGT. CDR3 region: CASSADGWGETQYF. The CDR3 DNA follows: TGTGCCAGCAGTGCTGACGGGTGGGGAGAGACCCAGTACTTC.

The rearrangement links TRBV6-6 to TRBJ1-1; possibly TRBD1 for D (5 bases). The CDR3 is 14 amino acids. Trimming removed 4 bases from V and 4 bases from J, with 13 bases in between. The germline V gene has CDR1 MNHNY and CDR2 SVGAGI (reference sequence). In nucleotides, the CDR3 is TGTGCCAGCAGTTCGGGGGTCGTAAGCACTGAAGCTTTCTTT. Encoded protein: CASSSGVVSTEAFF.